This T cell receptor beta chain was observed in a study of blood T cells in healthy people across ages. General observations from the study: Per-million-T-cell TCR beta diversity fell roughly linearly with age.

The CDR3 loop spans 13 amino acids. With V trimmed by 8 bases and J by 6 bases, 10 bases remained unmatched. Germline values: CDR1 SQVTM, CDR2 ANQGSEA. Primers used in a second PCR of about 7 to 11 cycles were a sample-barcoded 5' primer and a J-beta primer mix. A template-switch adaptor with 12 random nucleotides tagged each cDNA molecule. TCRdb itself ran the 5' RACE reads through MiXCR, one entry per CDR3 protein. There are hundreds of thousands of distinct CDR3 sequences in the sample; around 25% occur only once, and 9.4% lies in the top ten. This clonotype was counted only a few times. Its matching antigen is unknown. These data are also associated with another study on T cells of mothers and their children. That study reports: Each mother gave over 8.5 million TCR beta CDR3 reads; each child, about 3 million. Thymic selection molds TCR recombination output in a comparable way in related and unrelated pairs.

The receptor was isolated from a boy between 10 and 17 years old in good health. The genes are TRBV29-1 and TRBJ1-1; 9 positions agree with TRBD1. The sample was blood. The CDR3: CSLTRTGAPEAFF. The CDR3, as DNA: TGCAGCTTAACCAGGACAGGGGCCCCTGAAGCTTTCTTT. Together with reference TRBV29-1 and TRBJ1-1, the CDR3 gives the full variable domain: SAVISQKPSRDICQRGTSLTIQCQVDSQVTMMFWYRQQPGQSLTLIATANQGSEATYESGFVIDKFPISRPNLTFSTLTVSNMSPEDSSIYLCSLTRTGAPEAFFGQGTRLTVV.